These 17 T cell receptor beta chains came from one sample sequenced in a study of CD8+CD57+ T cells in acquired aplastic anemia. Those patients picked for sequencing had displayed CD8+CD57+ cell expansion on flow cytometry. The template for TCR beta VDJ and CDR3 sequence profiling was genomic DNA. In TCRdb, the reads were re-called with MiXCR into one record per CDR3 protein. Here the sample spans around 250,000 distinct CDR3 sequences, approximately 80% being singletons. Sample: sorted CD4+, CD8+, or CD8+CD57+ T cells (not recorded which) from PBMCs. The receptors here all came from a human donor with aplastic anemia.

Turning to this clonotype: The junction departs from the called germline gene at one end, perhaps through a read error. This CDR3 is CASSERTEGGRQGF. The CDR3, as DNA: TGTGCCAGCAGCGAACGGACGGAGGGGGGGAGGCAAGGCTTT. The gene calls are TRBV7-9 and TRBJ2-3; D possibly corresponds to TRBD2 (7 bases). CDR3 length: 14 amino acids. In germline, CDR1 is SEHNR, CDR2 FQNEAQ (reference sequence).

CDR3 protein: CASSYAAGAPYQSYF. The CDR3, as DNA: TGTGCCAGCAGCTACGCGGCGGGGGCCCCATACCAGTCGTACTTC. The chain couples TRBV7-2 to TRBJ2-7; D is possibly TRBD2 (7 bases). This CDR3 contains 15 residues. V lost 4 bases and J 12 bases, leaving 25 bases between the germline ends. From germline, CDR1 is SGHTA and CDR2 FQGNSA.

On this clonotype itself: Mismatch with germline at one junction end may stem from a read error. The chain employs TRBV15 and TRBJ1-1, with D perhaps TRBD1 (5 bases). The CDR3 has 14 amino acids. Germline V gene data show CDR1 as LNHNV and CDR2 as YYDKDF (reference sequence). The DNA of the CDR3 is TGTGCCAGCAGCTTTGCCCAGAACAGGACTGAAGCTTTCTTT. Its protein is CASSFAQNRTEAFF. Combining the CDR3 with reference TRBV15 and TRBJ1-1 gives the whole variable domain DAMVIQNPRYQVTQFGKPVTLSCSQTLNHNVMYWYQQKSSQAPKLLFHYYDKDFNNEADTPDNFQSRRPNTSFCFLDIRSPGLGDTAMYLCASSFAQNRTEAFFGQGTRLTVV.

This CDR3 is CASSELARGEQFF. DNA of the CDR3: TGTGCCAGCAGTGAGTTAGCCAGGGGAGAGCAGTTCTTC. This chain links TRBV6-1 with TRBJ2-1, with a possible D match to TRBD1 (6 bases). V was shortened by 3 bases and J by 10 bases, with 13 bases between the two germline ends. Germline loops: CDR1 MNHNS, CDR2 SASEGT. CDR3 length: 13 amino acids.

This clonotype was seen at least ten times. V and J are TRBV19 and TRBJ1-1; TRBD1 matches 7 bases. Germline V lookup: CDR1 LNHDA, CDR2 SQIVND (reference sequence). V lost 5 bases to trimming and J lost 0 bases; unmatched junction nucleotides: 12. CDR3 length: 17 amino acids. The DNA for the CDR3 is TGTGCCAGTAGTGCCTCCTCGGGACAGTCGATGAACACTGAAGCTTTCTTT. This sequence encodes CASSASSGQSMNTEAFF.

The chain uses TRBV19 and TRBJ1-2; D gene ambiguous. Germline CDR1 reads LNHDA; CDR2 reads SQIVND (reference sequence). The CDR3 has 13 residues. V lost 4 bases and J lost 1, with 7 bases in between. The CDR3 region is CASSKGNNYGYTF. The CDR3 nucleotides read TGTGCCAGTAGTAAGGGAAATAACTATGGCTACACCTTC.

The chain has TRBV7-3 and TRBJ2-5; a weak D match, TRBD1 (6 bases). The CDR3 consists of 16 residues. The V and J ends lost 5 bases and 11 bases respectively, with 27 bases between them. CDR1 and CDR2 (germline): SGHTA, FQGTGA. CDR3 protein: CASSLTTGAYNEQQYF. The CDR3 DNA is TGTGCCAGCAGCCTGACGACAGGAGCCTACAATGAGCAGCAGTACTTC.

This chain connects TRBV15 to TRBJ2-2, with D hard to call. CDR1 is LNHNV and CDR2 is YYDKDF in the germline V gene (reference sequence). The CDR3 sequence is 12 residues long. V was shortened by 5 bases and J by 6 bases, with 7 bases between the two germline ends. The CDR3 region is CATSGSAGELFF. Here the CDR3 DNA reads TGTGCCACCAGCGGCAGTGCCGGGGAGCTGTTTTTT.

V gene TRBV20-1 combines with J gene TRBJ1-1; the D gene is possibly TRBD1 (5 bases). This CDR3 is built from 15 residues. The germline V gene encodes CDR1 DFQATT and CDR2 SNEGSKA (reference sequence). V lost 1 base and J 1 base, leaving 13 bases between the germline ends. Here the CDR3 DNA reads TGCAGTGCTAGAGCACAGGTACGCAGGAACACTGAAGCTTTCTTT. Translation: CSARAQVRRNTEAFF.

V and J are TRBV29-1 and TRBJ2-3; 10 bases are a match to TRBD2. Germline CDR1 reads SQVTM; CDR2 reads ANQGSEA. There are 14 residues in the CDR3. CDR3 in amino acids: CTSTVAGGPDTQYF. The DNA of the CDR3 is TGCACCAGCACCGTAGCGGGAGGTCCCGATACGCAGTATTTT.

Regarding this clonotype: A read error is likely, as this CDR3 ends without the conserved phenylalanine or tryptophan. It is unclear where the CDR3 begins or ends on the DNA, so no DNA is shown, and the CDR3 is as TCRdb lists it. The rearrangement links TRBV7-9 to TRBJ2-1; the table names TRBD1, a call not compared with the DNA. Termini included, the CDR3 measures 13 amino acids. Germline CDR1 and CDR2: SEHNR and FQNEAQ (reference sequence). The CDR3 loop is CASSAGTGHEEIH.

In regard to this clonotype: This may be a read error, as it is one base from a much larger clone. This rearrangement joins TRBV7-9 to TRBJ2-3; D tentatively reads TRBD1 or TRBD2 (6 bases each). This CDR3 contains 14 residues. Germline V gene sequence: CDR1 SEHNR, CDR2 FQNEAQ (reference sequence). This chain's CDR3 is CASSLEGDGLVYGF. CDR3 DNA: TGTGCCAGCAGCTTGGAGGGGGACGGGCTCGTATATGGCTTT.

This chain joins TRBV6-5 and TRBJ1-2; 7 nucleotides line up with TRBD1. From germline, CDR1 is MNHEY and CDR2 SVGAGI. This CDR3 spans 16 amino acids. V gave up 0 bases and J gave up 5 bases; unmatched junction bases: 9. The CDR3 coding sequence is TGTGCCAGCAGTTACTCGGAGGGGGCGCTTCGTTATGGCTACACCTTC. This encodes CASSYSEGALRYGYTF.

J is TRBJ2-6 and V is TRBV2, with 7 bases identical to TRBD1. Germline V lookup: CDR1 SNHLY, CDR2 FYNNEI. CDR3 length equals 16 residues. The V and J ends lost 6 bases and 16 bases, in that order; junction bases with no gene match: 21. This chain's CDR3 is CASRVGGTYGPNFLTF. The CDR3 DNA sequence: TGTGCCAGCAGGGTAGGGGGCACCTACGGGCCCAATTTTCTGACTTTC.

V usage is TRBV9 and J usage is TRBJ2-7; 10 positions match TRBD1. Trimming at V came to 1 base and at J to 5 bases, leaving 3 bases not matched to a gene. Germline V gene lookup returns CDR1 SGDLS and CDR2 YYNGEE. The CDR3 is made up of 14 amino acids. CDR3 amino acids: CASSVSGTGDEQYV. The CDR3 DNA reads TGTGCCAGCAGCGTATCAGGGACAGGGGACGAGCAGTACGTC.

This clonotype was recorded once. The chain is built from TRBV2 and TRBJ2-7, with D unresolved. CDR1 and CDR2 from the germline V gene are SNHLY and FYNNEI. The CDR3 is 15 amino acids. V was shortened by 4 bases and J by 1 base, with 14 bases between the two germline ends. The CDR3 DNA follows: TGTGCCAGCAGTGCTTCTCCGCACCAGTCCTACGAGCAGTACTTC. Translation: CASSASPHQSYEQYF.

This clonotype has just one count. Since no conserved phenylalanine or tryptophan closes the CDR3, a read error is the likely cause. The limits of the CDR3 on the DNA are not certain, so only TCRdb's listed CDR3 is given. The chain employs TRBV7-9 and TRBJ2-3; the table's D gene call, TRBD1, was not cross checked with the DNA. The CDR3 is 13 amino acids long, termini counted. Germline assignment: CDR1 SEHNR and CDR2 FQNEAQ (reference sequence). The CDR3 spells CASGVRRTRGRYV.